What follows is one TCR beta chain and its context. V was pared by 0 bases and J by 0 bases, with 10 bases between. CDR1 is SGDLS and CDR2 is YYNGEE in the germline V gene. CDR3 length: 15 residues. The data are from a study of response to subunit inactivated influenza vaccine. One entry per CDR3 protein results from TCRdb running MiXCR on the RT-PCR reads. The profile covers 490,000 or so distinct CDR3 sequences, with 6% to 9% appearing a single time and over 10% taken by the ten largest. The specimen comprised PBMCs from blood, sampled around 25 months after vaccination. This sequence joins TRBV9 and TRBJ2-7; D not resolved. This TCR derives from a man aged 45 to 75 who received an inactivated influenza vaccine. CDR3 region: CASSVAPTSSYEQYF. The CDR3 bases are TGTGCCAGCAGCGTAGCGCCTACGAGCTCCTACGAGCAGTACTTC. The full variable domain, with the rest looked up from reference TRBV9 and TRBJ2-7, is DSGVTQTPKHLITATGQRVTLRCSPRSGDLSVYWYQQSLDQGLQFLIQYYNGEERAKGNILERFSAQQFPDLHSELNLSSLELGDSALYFCASSVAPTSSYEQYFGPGTRLTVT.